This is a list of T cell receptor beta chains from one sample in a study of cytomegalovirus exposure and HLA in healthy donors. The assay was immunoSEQ multiplex PCR, and TCRdb's table has in-frame clones only and misses some. This sample carries about 130,000 clones, about 82% of them seen once, and the ten largest clones take approximately 1.2%. What was sequenced was PBMCs. These TCRs come from a boy aged 5-17 years in good health and CMV-seronegative. Both conserved end residues are part of each CDR3. A D gene is named only where the DNA matches it firmly. Rows may omit the clone size; those that give it use once, few, many or a size class.

D: TRBD2; size: .; J: TRBJ2-3; V: TRBV9; CDR3: CASSVGSGSPDTQYF; DNA: TGTGCCAGCAGCGTAGGTAGCGGGAGTCCAGATACGCAGTATTTT
D: .; size: .; J: TRBJ2-2; V: TRBV7-3; CDR3: CASSRSATDLNTGELFF; DNA: TGTGCCAGCAGCCGTTCCGCGACAGACCTGAACACCGGGGAGCTGTTTTTT
D: .; size: .; J: TRBJ2-5; V: TRBV4-1; CDR3: CASSQGRGGETQYF; DNA: TGCGCCAGCAGCCAAGGGAGGGGCGGAGAGACCCAGTACTTC
D: TRBD1; size: .; J: TRBJ1-2; V: TRBV27; CDR3: CASRNRQGDNYGYTF; DNA: TGTGCCAGCAGAAACAGACAGGGCGATAACTATGGCTACACCTTC
D: TRBD1; size: .; J: TRBJ2-7; V: TRBV6-5; CDR3: CASSYRDRAHEQYF; DNA: TGTGCCAGCAGTTACCGGGACAGGGCCCACGAGCAGTACTTC
D: TRBD2; size: .; J: TRBJ2-3; V: TRBV5-4; CDR3: CASSPHGGKVTDTQYF; DNA: TGTGCCAGCAGCCCCCACGGGGGGAAGGTTACAGATACGCAGTATTTT
D: .; size: few; J: TRBJ2-7; V: TRBV4-3; CDR3: CASSQDTGDAYEQYF; DNA: TGCGCCAGCAGCCAAGACACGGGAGATGCTTACGAGCAGTACTTC
D: .; size: .; J: TRBJ1-2; V: TRBV2; CDR3: CASSGQNYGYTF; DNA: TGTGCCAGCAGTGGGCAGAACTATGGCTACACCTTC
D: TRBD2; size: .; J: TRBJ2-7; V: TRBV30; CDR3: CAYEREGTYEQYF; DNA: TGTGCTTACGAGCGGGAGGGAACCTACGAGCAGTACTTC
D: .; size: .; J: TRBJ1-5; V: TRBV4-1; CDR3: CASSQIPGLKPQHF; DNA: TGCGCCAGCAGCCAAATCCCCGGACTGAAGCCCCAGCATTTT
D: TRBD2; size: few; J: TRBJ2-3; V: TRBV7-9; CDR3: CASSFETSGRADTQYF; DNA: TGTGCCAGCAGCTTCGAGACTAGCGGGAGGGCAGATACGCAGTATTTT
D: .; size: .; J: TRBJ1-1; V: TRBV19; CDR3: CASSIGAGNTEAFF; DNA: TGTGCCAGTAGTATAGGAGCAGGGAACACTGAAGCTTTCTTT
D: .; size: few; J: TRBJ2-7; V: TRBV9; CDR3: CASSFASRANDEQYF; DNA: TGTGCCAGCAGCTTTGCGTCCAGGGCGAATGACGAGCAGTACTTC
D: .; size: .; J: TRBJ2-2; V: TRBV14; CDR3: CASSQGAWGELFF; DNA: TGTGCCAGCAGCCAAGGGGCCTGGGGGGAGCTGTTTTTT
D: TRBD2; size: .; J: TRBJ2-1; V: TRBV29-1; CDR3: CSANLAGYWNNEQFF; DNA: TGCAGCGCCAATCTAGCGGGATATTGGAACAATGAGCAGTTCTTC
D: .; size: .; J: TRBJ1-5; V: TRBV4-3; CDR3: CASSQDLGGVGNQPQHF; DNA: TGCGCCAGCAGCCAAGATTTGGGGGGGGTGGGGAATCAGCCCCAGCATTTT
D: TRBD2; size: .; J: TRBJ2-3; V: TRBV29-1; CDR3: CSGVGTSGTSTDTQYF; DNA: TGCAGCGGCGTCGGGACTAGCGGTACTAGCACAGATACGCAGTATTTT
D: .; size: .; J: TRBJ1-2; V: TRBV29-1; CDR3: CSVPEILTGDYTF; DNA: TGCAGCGTGCCCGAAATCCTCACAGGCGACTACACCTTC
D: .; size: .; J: TRBJ1-2; V: TRBV5-1; CDR3: CASSLGTGGYGYTF; DNA: TGCGCCAGCAGCTTGGGCACCGGAGGCTATGGCTACACCTTC
D: TRBD2; size: few; J: TRBJ2-3; V: TRBV11-2; CDR3: CASSERRGEGTDTQYF; DNA: TGTGCCAGCAGCGAAAGACGGGGGGAGGGGACAGATACGCAGTATTTT
D: .; size: .; J: TRBJ2-3; V: TRBV9; CDR3: CASSVEDSKHTQYF; DNA: TGTGCCAGCAGCGTAGAGGACAGCAAACATACGCAGTATTTT
D: TRBD1; size: .; J: TRBJ1-5; V: TRBV5-1; CDR3: CASSFWDSGNQPQHF; DNA: TGCGCCAGCAGCTTTTGGGACAGTGGCAATCAGCCCCAGCATTTT
D: TRBD2; size: .; J: TRBJ2-3; V: TRBV5-1; CDR3: CASSSGLAGVKTDTQYF; DNA: TGCGCCAGCAGCTCAGGACTAGCGGGAGTAAAAACAGATACGCAGTATTTT
D: TRBD1; size: .; J: TRBJ1-4; V: TRBV14; CDR3: CASSRDSLSLNEKLFF; DNA: TGTGCCAGCAGCCGGGACAGTCTTTCCCTTAATGAAAAACTGTTTTTT
D: .; size: once; J: TRBJ2-5; V: TRBV11-2; CDR3: CASSALARETQYF; DNA: TGTGCCAGCAGCGCACTAGCAAGGGAGACCCAGTACTTC
D: TRBD1; size: .; J: TRBJ1-1; V: TRBV5-1; CDR3: CASSSSGGPGTEAFF; DNA: TGCGCCAGCAGCTCGTCAGGGGGGCCGGGCACTGAAGCTTTCTTT
D: TRBD1; size: .; J: TRBJ2-1; V: TRBV30; CDR3: CAWGSGTGIYNEQFF; DNA: TGTGCCTGGGGATCCGGGACAGGAATTTACAATGAGCAGTTCTTC
D: TRBD2; size: .; J: TRBJ2-7; V: TRBV7-6; CDR3: CASSLGGTSYEQYF; DNA: TGTGCCAGCAGCTTAGGGGGGACTAGTTACGAGCAGTACTTC
D: .; size: .; J: TRBJ2-7; V: TRBV19; CDR3: CASRKRGVGDEQYF; DNA: TGTGCCAGTAGAAAACGTGGCGTCGGGGACGAGCAGTACTTC
D: .; size: .; J: TRBJ2-2; V: TRBV7-9; CDR3: CASSLDRSTGELFF; DNA: TGTGCCAGCAGCTTAGACAGGAGCACCGGGGAGCTGTTTTTT
D: TRBD2; size: .; J: TRBJ2-2; V: TRBV27; CDR3: CASRTSGTNTGELFF; DNA: TGTGCCAGCAGGACTAGCGGGACCAACACCGGGGAGCTGTTTTTT
D: TRBD2; size: .; J: TRBJ2-1; V: TRBV15; CDR3: CATSRGAGGGDEQFF; DNA: TGTGCCACCAGCAGAGGGGCGGGAGGAGGCGATGAGCAGTTCTTC
D: .; size: once; J: TRBJ2-2; V: TRBV5-1; CDR3: CASSRYQGTFNTGELFF; DNA: TGCGCCAGCAGTCGGTACCAGGGTACATTCAACACCGGGGAGCTGTTTTTT
D: .; size: .; J: TRBJ1-2; V: TRBV28; CDR3: CASSFSGGAISNYGYTF; DNA: TGTGCCAGCAGTTTCAGCGGGGGAGCTATTTCCAACTATGGCTACACCTTC
D: TRBD2; size: .; J: TRBJ2-3; V: TRBV2; CDR3: CASSRGGSDTQYF; DNA: TGTGCCAGCTCCCGGGGGGGCTCAGATACGCAGTATTTT
D: .; size: .; J: TRBJ2-1; V: TRBV6-5; CDR3: CASSYVGGLAYNEQFF; DNA: TGTGCCAGCAGTTACGTGGGGGGATTAGCCTACAATGAGCAGTTCTTC
D: .; size: .; J: TRBJ1-2; V: TRBV29-1; CDR3: CSAWEEGGYTF; DNA: TGCAGCGCATGGGAGGAGGGAGGCTACACCTTC
D: .; size: .; J: TRBJ2-7; V: TRBV10-3; CDR3: CAISESGGVYEQYF; DNA: TGTGCCATCAGTGAGTCAGGGGGGGTCTACGAGCAGTACTTC
D: .; size: .; J: TRBJ2-5; V: TRBV5-1; CDR3: CASSLGAGQETQYF; DNA: TGCGCCAGCAGCTTGGGTGCGGGCCAAGAGACCCAGTACTTC
D: TRBD1; size: once; J: TRBJ2-5; V: TRBV6-6; CDR3: CASRPGQGSETQYF; DNA: TGTGCCAGCAGGCCGGGACAGGGGTCAGAGACCCAGTACTTC
D: TRBD1; size: .; J: TRBJ2-5; V: TRBV18; CDR3: CASSPPGQGETQYF; DNA: TGTGCCAGCTCACCACCGGGACAGGGGGAGACCCAGTACTTC
D: TRBD2; size: .; J: TRBJ2-7; V: TRBV9; CDR3: CASSVGPAGLAGGPSYEQYF; DNA: TGTGCCAGCAGCGTAGGCCCGGCGGGACTAGCGGGAGGACCCTCCTACGAGCAGTACTTC
D: .; size: .; J: TRBJ2-3; V: TRBV2; CDR3: CASSDFGGPSTDTQYF; DNA: TGTGCCAGCAGTGATTTCGGGGGGCCTAGCACAGATACGCAGTATTTT
D: TRBD2; size: once; J: TRBJ2-7; V: TRBV7-8; CDR3: CASSYTRGAAYEQYF; DNA: TGTGCCAGCTCCTACACGCGGGGGGCGGCCTACGAGCAGTACTTC
D: .; size: .; J: TRBJ2-3; V: TRBV9; CDR3: CASSVGGYNTDTQYF; DNA: TGTGCCAGCAGCGTAGGAGGTTATAACACAGATACGCAGTATTTT
D: .; size: .; J: TRBJ2-1; V: TRBV29-1; CDR3: CSVEDYLNGNEQFF; DNA: TGCAGCGTTGAAGATTATCTGAACGGCAATGAGCAGTTCTTC